These 20 T cell receptor beta chains share one sample of origin, sequenced in a study of T cell repertoires in ileal Crohn's disease. Time point of the sample: neoterminal ileum biopsy at postoperative endoscopy, about 6 months after surgery. This table comes from immunoSEQ multiplex PCR, and its TCRdb copy is limited to in-frame clones, with some not included. The table has 10,000 to 15,000 clones, around 86% seen once. Sequenced sample: ileal tissue. The source is an adult with Crohn's disease.

The J gene is TRBJ1-3, the V gene TRBV30; 8 bases fit TRBD1. CDR1 is GTSNPN, CDR2 SVGIG, per germline (reference sequence). With V trimmed by 0 bases and J by 2 bases, 6 bases remained unmatched. This CDR3 is built from 16 residues. The CDR3 protein is CAWSVPTGATGNTIYF. For the CDR3, the DNA is TGTGCCTGGAGTGTACCGACAGGGGCAACTGGAAACACCATATATTTT.

Written as DNA, the CDR3 is TGCGCCAGCAGCTCCCGGACAGGGGGCGAGCAGTACTTC. It is translated as CASSSRTGGEQYF. This rearrangement joins TRBV5-1 to TRBJ2-7; the match to TRBD1 covers 10 bases. This CDR3 has 13 residues. V shed 3 bases and J 6 bases; nucleotides not matched to a gene: 3. In germline, CDR1 is SGHRS, CDR2 YFSETQ.

The gene calls are TRBV5-1 and TRBJ1-1, with a possible D match to TRBD1 (6 bases). V was trimmed by 2 bases and J by 5 bases, leaving 16 bases between them. This CDR3 contains 15 residues. Germline loops: CDR1 SGHRS, CDR2 YFSETQ. CDR3 region: CASSFTGLISTEAFF. The CDR3 DNA is TGCGCCAGCAGCTTTACAGGGTTAATAAGTACTGAAGCTTTCTTT.

This clone was seen a handful of times. J is TRBJ1-2 and V is TRBV6-5, with 8 bases lining up with TRBD1. The CDR3 has 16 amino acids. V lost 0 bases to trimming and J lost 4 bases; unmatched junction nucleotides: 7. Germline-derived CDR1 and CDR2 are MNHEY and SVGAGI. DNA of the CDR3: TGTGCCAGCAGTTACTCGTCGGGACAGGCGGTCTATGGCTACACCTTC. This translates into CASSYSSGQAVYGYTF.

The chain recombines TRBV2 with TRBJ2-3; 7 bases fit TRBD1. This CDR3 spans 15 amino acids. With 10 bases clipped from V and 5 bases from J, the junction kept 15 bases outside the gene matches. Germline V gene lookup returns CDR1 SNHLY and CDR2 FYNNEI. In DNA, the CDR3 is TGTGCCACCAATAAGAACAGGGGAGAGGGAGATACGCAGTATTTT. Translation gives CATNKNRGEGDTQYF.

Regarding this clone: The same CDR3 can be traced to other DNA sequences in this sample. The V and J genes are TRBV7-7 and TRBJ2-1, with 11 bases matching TRBD1. Germline V lookup: CDR1 SSHAT, CDR2 FNYEAQ (reference sequence). The V and J ends lost 5 bases and 5 bases, in that order; junction bases with no gene match: 5. The CDR3 is 15 residues long. CDR3 DNA: TGTGCCAGCAGCCCCGGGACAGGGGGGAACAATGAGCAGTTCTTC. It translates to CASSPGTGGNNEQFF.

The chain carries TRBV6-5 and TRBJ1-2; no clear D gene. V was pared by 0 bases and J by 6 bases, with 17 bases between. The CDR3 loop spans 16 amino acids. Germline V gene data show CDR1 as MNHEY and CDR2 as SVGAGI. This chain's CDR3 is CASSYSPNLLSDGYTF. The CDR3 DNA follows: TGTGCCAGCAGTTACTCCCCAAACCTACTATCGGATGGCTACACCTTC.

The rearrangement uses TRBV11-2 and TRBJ1-1; 8 bases map to TRBD1. V dropped 1 base and J dropped 8; count of bases not matched to a gene: 9. The CDR3 runs 15 residues. Germline V CDR1 and CDR2: SGHAT, FQNNGV. CDR3 residues: CASSLVKGPGGEAFF. CDR3 bases: TGTGCCAGCAGCTTAGTAAAGGGGCCAGGGGGCGAAGCTTTCTTT.

This clone is a singleton in its sample. This rearrangement joins TRBV19 to TRBJ2-3, with 9 bases identical to TRBD2. The V gene's germline CDR1 is LNHDA and CDR2 SQIVND (reference sequence). Trimming took 6 bases from V and 5 from J; bases not matched to a gene: 6. The CDR3 contains 14 residues. CDR3 protein: CASRVGGGEDTQYF. Written as DNA, the CDR3 is TGTGCCAGTAGGGTCGGCGGGGGGGAAGATACGCAGTATTTT.

The chain couples TRBV5-6 to TRBJ2-2; TRBD1 agrees at 7 bases. The ends lost 1 base at V and 6 bases at J; junction bases unmatched: 3. Germline lookup yields CDR1 SGHDT and CDR2 YYEEEE. CDR3 length equals 14 residues. The CDR3 loop is CASSLRGLAGELFF. The CDR3 DNA reads as TGTGCCAGCAGCTTGAGGGGGCTTGCCGGGGAGCTGTTTTTT.

V gene TRBV10-2 combines with J gene TRBJ2-5; D is ambiguous. V dropped 7 bases and J dropped 2 bases, with 5 bases sitting between them. CDR3 length: 11 amino acids. Germline CDR1 reads WSHSY; CDR2 reads SAAADI. CDR3 loop: CASTEQETQYF. The CDR3 coding sequence is TGCGCCAGCACGGAGCAAGAGACCCAGTACTTC.

This rearrangement joins TRBV29-1 to TRBJ2-3; D possibly corresponds to TRBD1 (6 bases). Germline CDR1 and CDR2: SQVTM and ANQGSEA. The length of the CDR3 is 13 residues. With 6 bases removed from V and 2 bases from J, the gap between germline ends came to 12 bases. The CDR3 reads CSVKTGYTDTQYF. CDR3 sequence (DNA): TGCAGCGTCAAGACAGGATACACAGATACGCAGTATTTT.

The V call is TRBV6-4, the J call TRBJ1-1; possibly TRBD1 for D (5 bases). V dropped 6 bases and J dropped 0 bases, with 14 bases sitting between them. Germline CDR1 reads MRHNA; CDR2 reads SNTAGT. The CDR3 length is 15 residues. In nucleotides, the CDR3 is TGTGCCAGCAGGGCCACCCAGGGCCTGAACACTGAAGCTTTCTTT. This sequence encodes CASRATQGLNTEAFF.

J is TRBJ1-2 and V is TRBV6-6; D ambiguous. The CDR3 sequence is 12 residues long. CDR1 MNHNY and CDR2 SVGAGI come from the germline V gene (reference sequence). Trimming stripped 5 bases from V and 6 bases from J, with 10 bases between. CDR3 residues: CASSPNPDGYTF. The CDR3 bases are TGTGCCAGCAGTCCAAATCCGGATGGCTACACCTTC.

The J gene is TRBJ2-7, the V gene TRBV7-9; 8 nucleotides match TRBD1. Germline V CDR1 and CDR2: SEHNR, FQNEAQ (reference sequence). The CDR3 length is 17 residues. The J segment lost 2 bases and the V segment lost 6 bases, leaving 15 bases of the junction unmatched. CDR3 DNA: TGTGCCAGCAGGAAAATAGTTAAGGAGACAGGGGCCTACGAGCAGTACTTC. This translates into CASRKIVKETGAYEQYF.

The chain is built from TRBV6-6 and TRBJ2-7, with D unclear. Germline lookup yields CDR1 MNHNY and CDR2 SVGAGI (reference sequence). Trimming stripped 2 bases from V and 0 bases from J, with 5 bases between. This CDR3 is built from 13 residues. In DNA, the CDR3 is TGTGCCAGCAGTTACGGGCACTCCTACGAGCAGTACTTC. This encodes CASSYGHSYEQYF.

The gene calls are TRBV7-9 and TRBJ1-5; tentatively, D is TRBD1 (5 bases). Trimming took 1 base from V and 6 from J, leaving 16 bases between them. This CDR3 region has 16 residues. Germline V gene sequence: CDR1 SEHNR, CDR2 FQNEAQ (reference sequence). DNA for the CDR3: TGTGCCAGCAGCTTAGAATTGGAGGGGAGAGGTCAGCCCCAGCATTTT. Translating gives CASSLELEGRGQPQHF.

This clone was detected only a few times. The chain joins TRBV7-3 to TRBJ2-1; TRBD1 matches 8 bases. V shed 5 bases and J 10 bases; nucleotides not matched to a gene: 10. CDR1 and CDR2 from the germline V gene are SGHTA and FQGTGA. There are 14 residues in the CDR3. In DNA form, the CDR3 reads TGTGCCAGCAGCCCCGGACAGGGTTTGGGAGAGCAGTTCTTC. Translated: CASSPGQGLGEQFF.

J is TRBJ2-1 and V is TRBV27; 12 positions match TRBD2. This CDR3 has 15 amino acids. In germline, CDR1 is MNHEY, CDR2 SMNVEV (reference sequence). V was pared by 6 bases and J by 9 bases, with 9 bases of the junction left unmatched. The CDR3 coding sequence is TGTGCCAGCAGCTCCCCTAGCGGGGGGGCAGGTGAGCAGTTCTTC. Translation: CASSSPSGGAGEQFF.

This clone was counted a single time. The chain links TRBV6-1 to TRBJ1-2; TRBD1 might be the D (6 bases). In germline, CDR1 is MNHNS, CDR2 SASEGT. The CDR3 totals 14 residues. Trimming stripped 7 bases from V and 2 bases from J, with 14 bases between. The CDR3 bases are TGTGCCAGCACTAGTGGGGGCCTGAACTATGGCTACACCTTC. Protein product: CASTSGGLNYGYTF.